These 26 T cell receptor beta chains were all obtained from the same sample, sequenced in a study of blood T cell repertoires in COVID-19. Assay: immunoSEQ multiplex PCR; the TCRdb copy retains only in-frame clones and omits some. This table has 50,000 to 65,000 clones, about 83% appearing once. The source material was peripheral blood. These receptors all stem from a man between 40 and 49 years old with active COVID-19.

The chain has TRBV9 and TRBJ2-7, with 9 bases matching TRBD2. The CDR3 runs 15 residues. With V trimmed by 0 bases and J by 4 bases, 5 bases remained unmatched. The V gene's germline CDR1 is SGDLS and CDR2 YYNGEE. CDR3 sequence: CASSVASGIVYEQYF. As DNA, the CDR3 is TGTGCCAGCAGCGTAGCTAGCGGGATTGTTTACGAGCAGTACTTC.

This clone was found once. The CDR3 DNA reads as TGTGCCAGCAGTTCCGGGACACCCATGGACAATCAGCCCCAGCATTTT. Translating it yields CASSSGTPMDNQPQHF. This sequence joins TRBV6-5 and TRBJ1-5, with D possibly TRBD1 on 6 matching bases. The CDR3 is 16 amino acids. Germline-derived CDR1 and CDR2 are MNHEY and SVGAGI. Deletions cut 4 bases from V and 3 bases from J, with 16 bases between.

This CDR3 reads CASSARTGDTGELFF. The CDR3 nucleotides read TGTGCCAGCAGTGCTCGGACAGGGGACACCGGGGAGCTGTTTTTT. The chain joins TRBV25-1 to TRBJ2-2; 9 bases agree with TRBD1. From germline, CDR1 is MGHDK and CDR2 SYGVNS. The CDR3 is 15 amino acids. The V gene end was trimmed by 4 bases and the J gene end by 3 bases; junction bases not matched to a gene: 3.

V usage is TRBV30 and J usage is TRBJ2-2; D not resolved. V lost 1 base and J 3 bases, leaving 6 bases between the germline ends. The CDR3 length is 13 residues. Germline assignment: CDR1 GTSNPN and CDR2 SVGIG (reference sequence). The CDR3 is CAWSAYDTGELFF. As DNA, the CDR3 is TGTGCCTGGAGTGCCTACGACACCGGGGAGCTGTTTTTT.

This chain connects TRBV6-1 to TRBJ1-6; TRBD1 agrees at 7 bases. The germline CDR1 and CDR2 sequences are MNHNS and SASEGT. V trimming: 1 base; J trimming: 2 bases; junction bases outside the gene matches: 2. The CDR3 runs to 16 residues. The CDR3 region is CASSEGGTAYNSPLHF. CDR3 coding DNA: TGTGCCAGCAGTGAAGGTGGGACAGCCTATAATTCACCCCTCCACTTT.

The rearrangement joins TRBV11-2 to TRBJ1-1; D perhaps matches TRBD1 (5 bases). With 1 base removed from V and 3 bases from J, the gap between germline ends came to 9 bases. Germline V gene lookup returns CDR1 SGHAT and CDR2 FQNNGV. This CDR3 is 14 amino acids long. CDR3 DNA: TGTGCCAGCAGCTTAGCAGGGACTCACACTGAAGCTTTCTTT. Protein: CASSLAGTHTEAFF.

This chain links TRBV18 with TRBJ1-3; tentative D call: TRBD1 (5 bases). This CDR3 spans 15 amino acids. V was clipped by 3 bases and J by 8 bases, with 17 bases between them. From germline, CDR1 is KGHSH and CDR2 LQKENI. The CDR3, as DNA: TGTGCCAGCTCACCTGACAGCCGACCGGGGGACACCATATATTTT. This gives the protein CASSPDSRPGDTIYF.

The sample holds one count of this clone. This chain connects TRBV2 to TRBJ2-1; maybe TRBD2 (6 bases). The V gene's germline CDR1 is SNHLY and CDR2 FYNNEI. The V and J ends lost 2 bases and 9 bases respectively, with 23 bases between them. CDR3 length equals 17 residues. The CDR3 sequence is CASSERIPGLTEGEQFF. The DNA of the CDR3 is TGTGCCAGCAGTGAAAGAATCCCGGGACTCACCGAGGGTGAGCAGTTCTTC. Looking up the rest from reference TRBV2 and TRBJ2-1 gives the full variable domain: EPEVTQTPSHQVTQMGQEVILRCVPISNHLYFYWYRQILGQKVEFLVSFYNNEISEKSEIFDDQFSVERPDGSNFTLKIRSTKLEDSAMYFCASSERIPGLTEGEQFFGPGTRLTVL.

The chain links TRBV5-1 to TRBJ1-4; maybe TRBD1 (5 bases). Trimming took 1 base from V and 5 from J, leaving 15 bases between them. This CDR3 is 16 amino acids long. CDR1 is SGHRS, CDR2 YFSETQ, per germline. The CDR3 reads CASSLRAGVQNEKLFF. For the CDR3, the DNA is TGCGCCAGCAGCTTGAGGGCGGGGGTCCAAAATGAAAAACTGTTTTTT.

This clone was recorded only once. The chain employs TRBV7-8 and TRBJ2-2; D is unresolved. CDR3 size: 15 residues. The germline V gene has CDR1 SGHVS and CDR2 FQNEAQ. Trimming took 0 bases from V and 2 from J, leaving 7 bases between them. The CDR3 here is CASSLASRNTGELFF. The DNA of the CDR3 is TGTGCCAGCAGCTTAGCGTCCAGAAACACCGGGGAGCTGTTTTTT. The variable domain in full, with the rest retrieved from reference TRBV7-8 and TRBJ2-2, is GAGVSQSPRYKVAKRGQDVALRCDPISGHVSLFWYQQALGQGPEFLTYFQNEAQLDKSGLPSDRFFAERPEGSVSTLKIQRTQQEDSAVYLCASSLASRNTGELFFGEGSRLTVL.

This clone was found once. The rearrangement joins TRBV9 to TRBJ2-1, with 9 bases lining up with TRBD2. This CDR3 contains 16 residues. Losses at the gene ends were 3 bases for V and 2 bases for J; bases not matched to a gene: 6. Germline values: CDR1 SGDLS, CDR2 YYNGEE. CDR3 DNA sequence: TGTGCCAGCAGCGGGCGGGGGGGACCCGCCTACAATGAGCAGTTCTTC. This translates into CASSGRGGPAYNEQFF.

The genes are TRBV24-1 and TRBJ2-1; 7 positions agree with TRBD1. Germline-derived CDR1 and CDR2 are KGHDR and SFDVKD. The CDR3 spans 14 residues. Trimming took 0 bases from V and 8 from J; bases not matched to a gene: 3. For the CDR3, the DNA is TGTGCCACCAGTGATTTGTTAGGGGGCGATGAGCAGTTCTTC. This codes for CATSDLLGGDEQFF.

This clone came up a few times. This chain connects TRBV19 to TRBJ2-7; possibly TRBD2 for D (5 bases). CDR3 length: 15 residues. Germline assignment: CDR1 LNHDA and CDR2 SQIVND (reference sequence). V was cut by 10 bases and J by 0 bases, with 19 bases left in between. The CDR3 coding sequence is TGTGCCACGTCTAGCCAGAAACAGTTCTCCTACGAGCAGTACTTC. It yields the protein CATSSQKQFSYEQYF.

V and J are TRBV18 and TRBJ2-4; 14 bases align to TRBD2. With 5 bases clipped from V and 0 bases from J, the junction kept 9 bases outside the gene matches. CDR3 length equals 19 residues. Germline V gives CDR1 KGHSH, CDR2 LQKENI. The CDR3 DNA sequence: TGTGCCAGCTCATCCCGTGGACTAGCGGGAGGCCCAGCCAAAAACATTCAGTACTTC. It translates to CASSSRGLAGGPAKNIQYF.

The CDR3 protein is CASSLNGRTGEQYF. CDR3 nucleotide sequence: TGTGCCAGCAGCTTAAACGGGAGGACCGGGGAGCAGTACTTC. The V call is TRBV7-3, the J call TRBJ2-7; TRBD2 agrees at 7 bases. The CDR3 length is 14 residues. From germline, CDR1 is SGHTA and CDR2 FQGTGA. V shed 1 base, J shed 7 bases, and the junction held 7 bases outside the gene matches.

The chain recombines TRBV27 with TRBJ2-7; TRBD1 matches 7 bases. The junction had 8 bases not matched to a gene; V was cut back by 5 bases and J by 1 base. CDR1 is MNHEY, CDR2 SMNVEV, per germline (reference sequence). CDR3 length equals 15 residues. CDR3 protein: CASSTRQGISYEQYF. In nucleotides, the CDR3 is TGTGCCAGCAGTACTCGACAGGGCATTTCCTACGAGCAGTACTTC.

The chain links TRBV10-2 to TRBJ2-1; TRBD2 aligns across 7 bases. The CDR3 is made up of 14 amino acids. J was trimmed by 7 bases and V by 7 bases; bases with no gene match: 10. Per the germline V gene, CDR1 is WSHSY and CDR2 is SAAADI. CDR3 DNA sequence: TGCGCCAGCACAGTTACTTTGCGGGGGAATGAGCAGTTCTTC. This codes for CASTVTLRGNEQFF.

This chain links TRBV3-1 (or the pseudogene TRBV3-2) with TRBJ2-1; 8 nucleotides agree with TRBD2. Trimming removed 1 base from V and 7 bases from J; junction bases left unmatched: 3. This CDR3 spans 14 amino acids. Germline assignment: CDR1 LGHDT and CDR2 YNNKEL (reference sequence). The DNA for the CDR3 is TGTGCCAGCAGCCAAGCGGGGGGGCCTAATGAGCAGTTCTTC. This sequence encodes CASSQAGGPNEQFF.

The chain uses TRBV18 and TRBJ2-3; TRBD1 agrees at 7 bases. Germline V lookup: CDR1 KGHSH, CDR2 LQKENI. V trimming: 4 bases; J trimming: 9 bases; junction bases outside the gene matches: 4. The CDR3 sequence is 12 residues long. The CDR3 is CASSLDRVTQYF. As DNA, the CDR3 is TGTGCCAGCTCACTCGACAGGGTGACGCAGTATTTT.

The genes are TRBV5-1 and TRBJ1-3; TRBD1 matches 8 bases. CDR1 and CDR2 (germline): SGHRS, YFSETQ. This CDR3 has 15 amino acids. The junction had 6 bases not matched to a gene; V was cut back by 7 bases and J by 0 bases. CDR3 region: CASGEQGGSGNTIYF. For the CDR3, the DNA is TGCGCCAGCGGTGAACAGGGGGGCTCTGGAAACACCATATATTTT. Full variable domain (rest looked up from reference TRBV5-1 and TRBJ1-3): KAGVTQTPRYLIKTRGQQVTLSCSPISGHRSVSWYQQTPGQGLQFLFEYFSETQRNKGNFPGRFSGRQFSNSRSEMNVSTLELGDSALYLCASGEQGGSGNTIYFGEGSWLTVV.

The chain is built from TRBV9 and TRBJ2-1; a weak D match, TRBD1 (6 bases). The CDR3 covers 16 residues. Germline CDR1 and CDR2: SGDLS and YYNGEE. V was shortened by 0 bases and J by 4 bases, with 14 bases between the two germline ends. CDR3 protein: CASSVGIQGPYNEQFF. CDR3 coding DNA: TGTGCCAGCAGCGTAGGGATACAGGGCCCGTACAATGAGCAGTTCTTC. The whole variable domain, remainder taken from reference TRBV9 and TRBJ2-1, is DSGVTQTPKHLITATGQRVTLRCSPRSGDLSVYWYQQSLDQGLQFLIQYYNGEERAKGNILERFSAQQFPDLHSELNLSSLELGDSALYFCASSVGIQGPYNEQFFGPGTRLTVL.

The table lists this clone with a count of one. V and J are TRBV28 and TRBJ2-5; D unresolved. V lost 5 bases and J 0 bases, leaving 16 bases between the germline ends. The germline gives CDR1 MDHEN, CDR2 SYDVKM. The CDR3 length is 16 residues. CDR3 coding DNA: TGTGCCAGCAGTCCCTCCGTGGCGAGGTACCAAGAGACCCAGTACTTC. This gives the protein CASSPSVARYQETQYF.

The chain uses TRBV4-1 and TRBJ2-1; 16 bases are a match to TRBD2. This CDR3 is 19 amino acids long. J lost 6 bases, V lost 4 bases, and 12 bases had no gene match. Germline lookup yields CDR1 MGHRA and CDR2 YSYEKL. The CDR3: CASSLGTSGRARRGNEQFF. CDR3 DNA sequence: TGCGCCAGCAGCCTCGGGACTAGCGGGAGGGCCCGAAGGGGCAATGAGCAGTTCTTC.

The rearrangement links TRBV5-6 to TRBJ1-5; perhaps TRBD1 as D (6 bases). CDR1 is SGHDT, CDR2 YYEEEE, per germline. Trimming pared 1 base from V and 3 bases from J, leaving 11 bases between. There are 15 residues in the CDR3. CDR3 loop: CASSLWTAPNQPQHF. The CDR3 coding sequence is TGTGCCAGCAGCTTGTGGACAGCCCCCAATCAGCCCCAGCATTTT. The full variable domain, with the rest looked up from reference TRBV5-6 and TRBJ1-5, is DAGVTQSPTHLIKTRGQQVTLRCSPKSGHDTVSWYQQALGQGPQFIFQYYEEEERQRGNFPDRFSGHQFPNYSSELNVNALLLGDSALYLCASSLWTAPNQPQHFGDGTRLSIL.

V usage is TRBV6-2 or TRBV6-3 and J usage is TRBJ1-5; possibly TRBD1 for D (5 bases). This CDR3 has 16 residues. Trimming stripped 0 bases from V and 2 bases from J, with 11 bases between. Per germline, CDR1 MNHEY and CDR2 SVGEGT. The CDR3, as DNA: TGTGCCAGCAGTTACTCAGGGGTGATGGGCAATCAGCCCCAGCATTTT. Encoded protein: CASSYSGVMGNQPQHF.

This CDR3 is CASSPRSSYEQYF. CDR3 bases: TGTGCCAGCTCACCACGGAGCTCCTACGAGCAGTACTTC. V is TRBV18 and J is TRBJ2-7; D is ambiguous. CDR3 length: 13 amino acids. Per germline, CDR1 KGHSH and CDR2 LQKENI. Trimming removed 1 base from V and 0 bases from J, with 4 bases in between.